These T cell receptor beta chains were read from a single sample in a study of T cell repertoires in cytomegalovirus infection. From the reads, TCRdb called clonotypes with MiXCR, one entry per CDR3 protein. The data contain under 850,000 distinct CDR3 sequences, 35% of them singletons. Sequenced input: PBMCs. These receptors all stem from a human donor in good health (CMV status not recorded). Some clones in this sample may be carry-over from other donors' samples. Both conserved end residues are part of each CDR3. A D gene is named only where the DNA matches it firmly. Size is omitted from some rows. Given values are once, few, many or a class for expanded clones.

D | size | J | V | CDR3 | DNA
. | . | TRBJ1-1 | TRBV6-6 | CASSSKGLLMNTEAFF | TGTGCCAGCAGTTCGAAGGGTTTACTCATGAACACTGAAGCTTTCTTT
. | . | TRBJ1-2 | TRBV12-3/TRBV12-4 | CASTMGDYGYTF | TGTGCCAGCACAATGGGCGATTATGGCTACACCTTC
. | . | TRBJ2-3 | TRBV19 | CASSIDQTTTDTQYF | TGTGCCAGTAGTATAGATCAGACTACCACAGATACGCAGTATTTT
. | . | TRBJ2-7 | TRBV6-5 | CASWRIGYEQYF | TGTGCCAGCTGGAGAATAGGCTACGAGCAGTACTTC
. | . | TRBJ2-7 | TRBV12-3/TRBV12-4 | CASSQPANYEQYF | TGTGCCAGCAGTCAGCCTGCCAATTACGAGCAGTACTTC
TRBD2 | few | TRBJ2-7 | TRBV29-1 | CSVSTSGIYEQYF | TGCAGCGTTTCGACTAGCGGGATATACGAGCAGTACTTC
. | . | TRBJ2-1 | TRBV28 | CASSSPVRDNEQFF | TGTGCCAGCAGTTCCCCAGTCCGGGACAATGAGCAGTTCTTC
. | . | TRBJ1-1 | TRBV7-6 | CASSLDTRPDTEAFF | TGTGCCAGCAGCTTAGACACCCGGCCGGACACTGAAGCTTTCTTT
TRBD1 | few | TRBJ2-5 | TRBV7-6 | CASSLARTGFGETQYF | TGTGCCAGCAGCTTAGCGCGGACAGGCTTCGGTGAGACCCAGTACTTC
TRBD2 | . | TRBJ2-1 | TRBV12-3/TRBV12-4 | CASSPSGLGFDEQFF | TGTGCCAGCAGCCCGTCGGGACTAGGCTTCGATGAGCAGTTCTTC
. | few | TRBJ2-1 | TRBV5-1 | CASSFGGSAYNEQFF | TGCGCCAGCAGCTTTGGGGGATCTGCCTACAATGAGCAGTTCTTC
. | . | TRBJ1-1 | TRBV13 | CASSLRGSSAFF | TGTGCCAGCAGCTTAAGGGGCTCAAGTGCTTTCTTT
. | many | TRBJ1-3 | TRBV11-2 | CASSSGSTGNTIYF | TGTGCCAGCAGCTCCGGGTCGACGGGAAACACCATATATTTT
. | many | TRBJ1-1 | TRBV7-9 | CASSLTIGNTEAFF | TGTGCCAGCAGCCTGACAATAGGGAACACTGAAGCTTTCTTT
TRBD1 | . | TRBJ2-4 | TRBV28 | CVTSGQGLAKNIQYF | TGTGTCACCTCCGGACAGGGTTTAGCCAAAAACATTCAGTACTTC
TRBD1 | . | TRBJ2-2 | TRBV19 | CASTTDRDGGELFF | TGTGCCAGTACCACGGACAGGGATGGCGGGGAGCTGTTTTTT
TRBD1 | . | TRBJ2-1 | TRBV12-3/TRBV12-4 | CASSGGGTGGDYNEQFF | TGTGCCAGCAGTGGGGGAGGTACAGGGGGCGACTACAATGAGCAGTTCTTC
TRBD1 | . | TRBJ2-5 | TRBV28 | CASATGRETQYF | TGTGCCAGCGCGACAGGGCGGGAGACCCAGTACTTC
. | few | TRBJ2-4 | TRBV5-4 | CASSSPRGDKNIQYF | TGTGCCAGCAGCTCCCCCAGGGGGGACAAAAACATTCAGTACTTC
. | once | TRBJ1-5 | TRBV7-9 | CSCSLAGQPQHF | TGTTCCTGCAGCTTAGCGGGACAGCCCCAGCATTTT
TRBD1 | few | TRBJ1-2 | TRBV5-4 | CASSYGQGSLFNYGYTF | TGTGCCAGCAGCTATGGACAGGGGTCCCTCTTTAACTATGGCTACACCTTC
TRBD2 | few | TRBJ2-7 | TRBV7-6 | CASSLALGLGGGEQYF | TGTGCCAGCAGCTTAGCTCTGGGACTAGGAGGTGGCGAGCAGTACTTC
. | few | TRBJ2-1 | TRBV27 | CASSTRDWGYNEQFF | TGTGCCAGCTCAACCCGGGACTGGGGATACAATGAGCAGTTCTTC
. | few | TRBJ1-3 | TRBV6-1 | CASSPQGAPSGNTIYF | TGTGCCAGCAGTCCTCAGGGAGCACCCTCTGGAAACACCATATATTTT
TRBD1 | few | TRBJ2-4 | TRBV20-1 | CSAPGQGPKNIQYF | TGCAGTGCCCCAGGACAGGGCCCAAAAAACATTCAGTACTTC
. | few | TRBJ1-5 | TRBV6-1 | CASSPLGLSNQPQHF | TGTGCCAGCAGTCCTTTGGGACTTAGCAATCAGCCCCAGCATTTT
. | few | TRBJ1-1 | TRBV11-1 | CASSPRAPTHEAFF | TGTGCCAGCAGCCCTCGGGCACCGACCCATGAAGCTTTCTTT
. | . | TRBJ2-5 | TRBV2 | CASSVNRQETQYF | TGTGCCAGCAGTGTGAATCGACAAGAGACCCAGTACTTC
. | . | TRBJ2-7 | TRBV7-6 | CASSSVGSYEQYF | TGTGCCAGCAGCTCTGTCGGCTCCTACGAGCAGTACTTC
. | . | TRBJ2-1 | TRBV6-5 | CASSLDFTSYNEQFF | TGTGCCAGCAGTTTGGACTTTACCTCCTACAATGAGCAGTTCTTC
TRBD2 | . | TRBJ2-1 | TRBV7-9 | CASRQTSGSSGEQFF | TGTGCCAGCAGACAGACTAGCGGGAGTTCGGGTGAGCAGTTCTTC